This T cell receptor beta chain is from a study of cytomegalovirus exposure and HLA in healthy donors. Losses at the gene ends were 2 bases for V and 6 bases for J; bases not matched to a gene: 15. CDR1 KGHSH and CDR2 LQKENI come from the germline V gene. CDR3 length: 18 residues. The PCR contained 60 Vbeta and 13 Jbeta primers. Source study methods: Approximately 10 million shared chains were among 65 million to 85 million unique TCR beta chains counted in a later analysis. Some clones are missing from TCRdb's copy, which holds only in-frame ones; the method was immunoSEQ multiplex PCR. For V, J and clone size, that table is used; D and trimming come from the DNA. In total, the table holds roughly 120,000 clones.

The clonotype originates from a man aged 25 to 40 in good health and CMV-seronegative. The genes are TRBV18 and TRBJ2-1, with 8 bases identical to TRBD2. Material: PBMCs. The DNA for the CDR3 is TGTGCCAGCTCACCAACTCCTTTTCTTCAGCGGGAGACCAATGAGCAGTTCTTC. As protein: CASSPTPFLQRETNEQFF.